This T cell receptor beta chain originates from a study of blood T cell repertoires in COVID-19. Whole-study context: Acute and convalescent COVID-19 samples came from the United States, Italy and Spain. PBMCs, B-cell-depleted T cells, or T cells provided the cDNA or gDNA that made up the material.

Germline lookup yields CDR1 SGHDN and CDR2 FVKESK. This CDR3 region has 15 residues. V lost 4 bases and J lost 0, with 11 bases in between. Under the authors' procedure: Estimated nucleated cell counts came from reference gene primer amplification. TCRdb keeps only in-frame clones here, not all; method: immunoSEQ multiplex PCR. V and J calls plus clone size are reproduced from that table; the DNA served to infer D and trimming. Altogether about 70,000 clones are present, 86% being singletons, with the ten largest covering 16%. Seattle participants joined during active infection and were tracked over time.

V is TRBV14 and J is TRBJ2-3, with TRBD1 as a possible D gene (6 bases). Source material: peripheral blood. The receptor comes from a man aged 40-55 years with COVID-19, enrolled during active disease. This chain's CDR3 is CASSPQQGSTDTQYF. CDR3 coding DNA: TGTGCCAGCAGCCCCCAACAGGGCAGCACAGATACGCAGTATTTT.